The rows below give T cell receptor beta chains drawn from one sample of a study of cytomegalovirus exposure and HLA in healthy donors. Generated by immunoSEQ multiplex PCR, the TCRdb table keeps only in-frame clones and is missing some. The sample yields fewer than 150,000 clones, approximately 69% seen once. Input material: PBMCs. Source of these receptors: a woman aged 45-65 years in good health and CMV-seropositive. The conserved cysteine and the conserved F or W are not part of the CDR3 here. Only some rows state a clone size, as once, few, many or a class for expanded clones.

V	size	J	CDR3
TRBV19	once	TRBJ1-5	ASSTQGGAYYSNQPQH
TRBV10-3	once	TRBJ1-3	AISESTGQGGGNTIY
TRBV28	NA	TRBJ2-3	ASSGRDSRRGTQY
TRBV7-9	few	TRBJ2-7	ASSLVTGHPY
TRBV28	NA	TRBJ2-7	ASSSAGNFGEQY
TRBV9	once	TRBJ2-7	ASSVGNIHEQY
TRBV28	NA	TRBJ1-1	ASSLYTGVRAEAF
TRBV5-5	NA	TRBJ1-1	ASSLSPGQGGNTEAF
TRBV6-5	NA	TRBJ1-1	ASSLRQARGTEAF
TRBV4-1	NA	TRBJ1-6	ASSQVNSPLH